This T cell receptor (beta chain) is from a study of OX40 agonist ivuxolimab in advanced cancers. CDR3 size: 15 residues. Trimming cost V 10 bases and J 2 bases; bases outside gene matches: 13. CDR1 is LNHDA, CDR2 SQIVND, per germline (reference sequence). Clones were read by immunoSEQ multiplex PCR, and TCRdb kept only the in-frame ones, dropping some. The repertoire has tens of thousands of clones, roughly 90% of them found once; the top ten carry about 0.3%. The V call is TRBV19, the J call TRBJ2-7; 8 bases are a match to TRBD1. The source is an adult with an advanced solid tumor such as melanoma, head and neck, liver or kidney cancer. Specimen: CD4+ or CD8+ T cells sorted from blood, collected in a trial of the OX40 agonist ivuxolimab. The CDR3 region is CATKNPGTGAYEQYF. DNA for the CDR3: TGTGCCACCAAAAACCCCGGGACAGGAGCCTACGAGCAGTACTTC.